Listed below are T cell receptor beta chains from one sample, sequenced in a study of post-analysis software for immune sequencing data. TCRdb re-derived calls from the PCR reads in MiXCR, one entry per CDR3 protein. Of roughly 200,000 distinct CDR3 sequences in the sample, around 29% were seen once. Sequencing input: blood. The source of these receptors is a girl aged 2-17 years with multiple sclerosis. Each CDR3 is given with its conserved first and last residue. Fields, in order: J gene, D gene, clone size, CDR3 length, V gene, CDR3 DNA, CDR3 protein. A D gene is named only where the DNA matches it firmly. Clone sizes are given selectively: once, few, many, or a class where the clone is expanded.

J gene: TRBJ2-2; D gene: TRBD1; clone size: few; CDR3 length: 14; V gene: TRBV12-3/TRBV12-4; CDR3 DNA: TGTGCCAGCAGTACTGGGACAGGGGGTAGGGAGCTGTTTTTT; CDR3 protein: CASSTGTGGRELFF
J gene: TRBJ2-7; D gene: NA; clone size: NA; CDR3 length: 14; V gene: TRBV5-1; CDR3 DNA: TGCGCCAGCAGCTTCGGTGGGGTTTCCTACGAGCAGTACTTC; CDR3 protein: CASSFGGVSYEQYF
J gene: TRBJ1-2; D gene: NA; clone size: few; CDR3 length: 11; V gene: TRBV20-1; CDR3 DNA: TGCAGTGATTCTATCGGGAATGGCTACACCTTC; CDR3 protein: CSDSIGNGYTF
J gene: TRBJ2-1; D gene: TRBD2; clone size: many; CDR3 length: 14; V gene: TRBV4-1; CDR3 DNA: TGCGCCAGCAGTTACAGCGGGGCTTACAATGAGCAGTTCTTC; CDR3 protein: CASSYSGAYNEQFF
J gene: TRBJ1-4; D gene: NA; clone size: few; CDR3 length: 18; V gene: TRBV18; CDR3 DNA: TGTGCCAGCTCACCCCCCGGGGTCCAACGTGCAACTAATGAAAAACTGTTTTTT; CDR3 protein: CASSPPGVQRATNEKLFF
J gene: TRBJ1-5; D gene: NA; clone size: few; CDR3 length: 13; V gene: TRBV20-1; CDR3 DNA: TGCAGTGCTAGAGATCAGGGCCATCAGCCCCAGCATTTT; CDR3 protein: CSARDQGHQPQHF
J gene: TRBJ1-1; D gene: NA; clone size: few; CDR3 length: 13; V gene: TRBV2; CDR3 DNA: TGTGCCAGCAAAGTCGCCGGGGGAACTGAAGCTTTCTTT; CDR3 protein: CASKVAGGTEAFF
J gene: TRBJ1-6; D gene: NA; clone size: NA; CDR3 length: 12; V gene: TRBV10-3; CDR3 DNA: TGTGCCATCAGGGGTGTAAACTCACCCCCCCACTTT; CDR3 protein: CAIRGVNSPPHF
J gene: TRBJ2-1; D gene: NA; clone size: many; CDR3 length: 18; V gene: TRBV5-6; CDR3 DNA: TGTGCCAGCAGCTTGGCAGCCAAGTGGGATAGCGGTTACAATGAGCAGTTCTTC; CDR3 protein: CASSLAAKWDSGYNEQFF
J gene: TRBJ2-5; D gene: TRBD1; clone size: many; CDR3 length: 16; V gene: TRBV12-3/TRBV12-4; CDR3 DNA: TGTGCCAGCAGCCCCCACGGAAGGGACAGCCAAGAGACCCAGTACTTC; CDR3 protein: CASSPHGRDSQETQYF
J gene: TRBJ2-1; D gene: NA; clone size: many; CDR3 length: 16; V gene: TRBV27; CDR3 DNA: TGTGCCAGCAGTTTATCGGCAGGGGACACCTACAATGAGCAGTTCTTC; CDR3 protein: CASSLSAGDTYNEQFF
J gene: TRBJ1-1; D gene: NA; clone size: NA; CDR3 length: 13; V gene: TRBV5-6; CDR3 DNA: TGTGCCAGCAGCTTGGTTCAGGGGCGTTGGGCTTTCTTT; CDR3 protein: CASSLVQGRWAFF
J gene: TRBJ2-1; D gene: TRBD1; clone size: few; CDR3 length: 15; V gene: TRBV7-9; CDR3 DNA: TGTGCCAGCAGCCCGCCGGGACAGGGGCGCAATGAGCAGTTCTTC; CDR3 protein: CASSPPGQGRNEQFF
J gene: TRBJ2-6; D gene: NA; clone size: many; CDR3 length: 18; V gene: TRBV29-1; CDR3 DNA: TGCAGCGTGTCTACATGGGGTGCTCCCTCCTCTGGGGCCAACGTCCTGACTTTC; CDR3 protein: CSVSTWGAPSSGANVLTF
J gene: TRBJ2-3; D gene: NA; clone size: many; CDR3 length: 15; V gene: TRBV5-1; CDR3 DNA: TGCGCCAGCAGCTCGGGACACGCTAGCACAGATACGCAGTATTTT; CDR3 protein: CASSSGHASTDTQYF
J gene: TRBJ1-2; D gene: NA; clone size: few; CDR3 length: 12; V gene: TRBV20-1; CDR3 DNA: TGCAGGGCTAGGAACAGGGACTATGGCTACACCTTC; CDR3 protein: CRARNRDYGYTF
J gene: TRBJ2-3; D gene: TRBD2; clone size: NA; CDR3 length: 22; V gene: TRBV20-1; CDR3 DNA: TGCAGTGCTAGATTGGGGCACCTAAATTATAGCGGGAGGGCCTGGCACACAGATACGCAGTATTTT; CDR3 protein: CSARLGHLNYSGRAWHTDTQYF
J gene: TRBJ1-1; D gene: NA; clone size: NA; CDR3 length: 12; V gene: TRBV29-1; CDR3 DNA: TGCAGCGTTGACAATGACCGGGGCGAAGCTTTCTTT; CDR3 protein: CSVDNDRGEAFF
J gene: TRBJ2-3; D gene: NA; clone size: NA; CDR3 length: 16; V gene: TRBV7-9; CDR3 DNA: TGTGCCAGCAGCCCCAGGGGAGGCCCTAGCACAGATACGCAGTATTTT; CDR3 protein: CASSPRGGPSTDTQYF
J gene: TRBJ2-1; D gene: TRBD2; clone size: NA; CDR3 length: 17; V gene: TRBV6-1; CDR3 DNA: TGTGCCAGCAGTGTCCTAGCGGGGGGCAGCTCCTACAATGAGCAGTTCTTC; CDR3 protein: CASSVLAGGSSYNEQFF
J gene: TRBJ2-1; D gene: NA; clone size: few; CDR3 length: 11; V gene: TRBV2; CDR3 DNA: TGTGCCAGCAGTGAGGAGTTTGAGCAGTTCTTC; CDR3 protein: CASSEEFEQFF
J gene: TRBJ2-3; D gene: TRBD2; clone size: NA; CDR3 length: 16; V gene: TRBV5-1; CDR3 DNA: TGCGCCAGCAGCTTGGTTTCGGGAGGTGGCACAGATACGCAGTATTTT; CDR3 protein: CASSLVSGGGTDTQYF
J gene: TRBJ2-1; D gene: TRBD2; clone size: many; CDR3 length: 15; V gene: TRBV12-3/TRBV12-4; CDR3 DNA: TGTGCCAGCAGGGAGCTAGCGGGAGGAGGCAATGAGCAGTTCTTC; CDR3 protein: CASRELAGGGNEQFF
J gene: TRBJ2-5; D gene: NA; clone size: many; CDR3 length: 14; V gene: TRBV2; CDR3 DNA: TGTGCCAGCAGTGAAATCGGGTTCGAAGAGACCCAGTACTTC; CDR3 protein: CASSEIGFEETQYF
J gene: TRBJ2-2; D gene: TRBD2; clone size: few; CDR3 length: 20; V gene: TRBV4-2; CDR3 DNA: TGTGCCAGCGGACGACACCTAGCGGGGGGGAATATGAAGGGCACCGGGGAGCTGTTTTTT; CDR3 protein: CASGRHLAGGNMKGTGELFF
J gene: TRBJ2-2; D gene: NA; clone size: few; CDR3 length: 15; V gene: TRBV5-1; CDR3 DNA: TGCGCCAGCAGCTTTTTGCCTGGAGGTACCGGGGAGCTGTTTTTT; CDR3 protein: CASSFLPGGTGELFF
J gene: TRBJ1-4; D gene: TRBD1; clone size: many; CDR3 length: 14; V gene: TRBV4-1; CDR3 DNA: TGCGCCAGCAGCCAAGGGACAGGAAAAGAAAAACTGTTTTTT; CDR3 protein: CASSQGTGKEKLFF
J gene: TRBJ2-7; D gene: NA; clone size: few; CDR3 length: 16; V gene: TRBV5-1; CDR3 DNA: TGCGCCAGCGTTGAGTTCTCAGGGGCGCCCTACAATGAGCAGTACTTC; CDR3 protein: CASVEFSGAPYNEQYF